The following is a T cell receptor (beta chain) sequence with its context. What it recognizes is unknown. Unique molecular identifiers were used to barcode this TCRbeta library. In TCRdb, the PCR reads were re-called with MiXCR into one record per CDR3 protein. The sample carries some 290,000 distinct CDR3 sequences, around 25% recorded once. The sample is drawn from a study of T-cell reconstitution after alpha-beta-depleted transplantation in children. Points from the study as a whole: In some patients, recipient T cells and intrathymic progenitors surviving conditioning explained high day-60 diversity. Two months or so post-transplant, alpha-beta T cells reportedly derived from several hundred expanded graft clones. From newly produced T cells came most of the T-cell counts and diversity one year after transplant.

From germline, CDR1 is SGHRS and CDR2 YFSETQ. The CDR3 loop spans 17 amino acids. V was shortened by 1 base and J by 2 bases, with 17 bases between the two germline ends. The receptor comes from a male patient between 5 and 17 years old who had a stem cell transplant for acute lymphoblastic leukemia, so the T cells may come from the graft donor. The sequencing here drew on PBMCs, mostly from graft donor cells, taken 180 days after TCRalphabeta/CD19-depleted stem cell transplant. The chain has TRBV5-1 and TRBJ2-3; no firm D call. CDR3 in DNA: TGCGCCAGCAGCTTGCTTCGCGGCGGTACCACCACAGATACGCAGTATTTT. This encodes CASSLLRGGTTTDTQYF.